Listed below are T cell receptor beta chains from one sample, sequenced in a study of T-cell memory formation after mild COVID-19. TCRdb reprocessed the 5' RACE reads via MiXCR and lists one record per CDR3 protein. The data hold a few hundred thousand distinct CDR3 sequences, with 20% to 25% observed a single time. Sequenced material: PBMCs or a T cell subset sorted from them (not recorded which). The receptors were sampled from a man aged 18 to 30 who had mild COVID-19 (a few samples of this study predate the infection). Cell type and time point are not known. The CDR3 runs from the conserved cysteine through the conserved F or W. Fields, in order: D gene, V gene, J gene, clone size, CDR3 DNA, CDR3 protein. The D gene is left open where the match is weak. Clone size, where shown, is once, few, many, or a class for clones that have expanded.

d_call: TRBD1; v_call: TRBV12-3/TRBV12-4; j_call: TRBJ1-1; clone_size: few; cdr3_nt: TGTGCCAGCAGTTTAACAGGGGATTACACTGAAGCTTTCTTT; cdr3_aa: CASSLTGDYTEAFF
d_call: TRBD1; v_call: TRBV3-1; j_call: TRBJ2-2; clone_size: .; cdr3_nt: TGTGCCAGCAGCCAAGTCTTGGGACAGGGGAGGAACACCGGGGAGCTGTTTTTT; cdr3_aa: CASSQVLGQGRNTGELFF
d_call: .; v_call: TRBV20-1; j_call: TRBJ2-5; clone_size: .; cdr3_nt: TGCAGTGCTAGGGCCAGGGGCGCGCTGACCCAGTACTTC; cdr3_aa: CSARARGALTQYF
d_call: TRBD2; v_call: TRBV7-2; j_call: TRBJ2-2; clone_size: .; cdr3_nt: TGTGCCAGCAGCCCGACTAGCGGGGGTCTCGACACCGGGGAGCTGTTTTTT; cdr3_aa: CASSPTSGGLDTGELFF
d_call: TRBD2; v_call: TRBV4-3; j_call: TRBJ2-3; clone_size: .; cdr3_nt: TGCGCCAGCGGCTACAACGGGGGGGCAACAGATACGCAGTATTTT; cdr3_aa: CASGYNGGATDTQYF
d_call: TRBD1; v_call: TRBV7-9; j_call: TRBJ2-2; clone_size: .; cdr3_nt: TGTGCCAGCAGCTCAGGACAGGGGACTTCATCAAGCCCCAGCACCGGGGAGTTGTTTTTT; cdr3_aa: CASSSGQGTSSSPSTGELFF
d_call: .; v_call: TRBV5-1; j_call: TRBJ1-2; clone_size: few; cdr3_nt: TGCGCCAGCAGTCAGGAGGACCTCTCTGTCGGCACCTTC; cdr3_aa: CASSQEDLSVGTF
d_call: .; v_call: TRBV18; j_call: TRBJ1-6; clone_size: .; cdr3_nt: TGTGCCAGCTCACCGGGGACAAGTAATTCACCCCTCCACTTT; cdr3_aa: CASSPGTSNSPLHF
d_call: TRBD2; v_call: TRBV5-1; j_call: TRBJ2-3; clone_size: few; cdr3_nt: TGCGCCAGCAGCCCCCGGACTAGCCACCCCACAGATACGCAGTATTTT; cdr3_aa: CASSPRTSHPTDTQYF
d_call: .; v_call: TRBV7-2; j_call: TRBJ2-7; clone_size: .; cdr3_nt: TGTGCCAGCAGCTTCTCGCAGGGGATGTACGAGCAGTACTTC; cdr3_aa: CASSFSQGMYEQYF
d_call: .; v_call: TRBV5-1; j_call: TRBJ1-3; clone_size: .; cdr3_nt: TGCGCCAGCAGCTCTGCGGGGACCTCTGGAAACACCATATATTTT; cdr3_aa: CASSSAGTSGNTIYF
d_call: .; v_call: TRBV7-9; j_call: TRBJ2-7; clone_size: .; cdr3_nt: TGTGCCAGCAGCCCCAGTCCCGGGAAAAATTCCTACGAGCAGTACTTC; cdr3_aa: CASSPSPGKNSYEQYF
d_call: .; v_call: TRBV15; j_call: TRBJ2-3; clone_size: .; cdr3_nt: TGTGCCACCAGCAGAGAAGACAGAGCCACAGATACGCAGTATTTT; cdr3_aa: CATSREDRATDTQYF
d_call: .; v_call: TRBV2; j_call: TRBJ2-3; clone_size: .; cdr3_nt: TGTGCCAGCAGTGAAGACGGGTTGGATACGCAGTATTTT; cdr3_aa: CASSEDGLDTQYF
d_call: .; v_call: TRBV5-1; j_call: TRBJ2-5; clone_size: .; cdr3_nt: TGCGCCAGCAGCTTGGGGACAGCCCGGTCGGAGACCCAGTACTTC; cdr3_aa: CASSLGTARSETQYF
d_call: TRBD1; v_call: TRBV10-3; j_call: TRBJ2-7; clone_size: .; cdr3_nt: TGTGCCATCAGTGAGTCTGACAGGGGCCACGAGCAGTACTTC; cdr3_aa: CAISESDRGHEQYF
d_call: .; v_call: TRBV20-1; j_call: TRBJ2-1; clone_size: few; cdr3_nt: TGCAGTGCTAGAGGGACAGACAACAATGAGCAGTTCTTC; cdr3_aa: CSARGTDNNEQFF
d_call: .; v_call: TRBV10-3; j_call: TRBJ1-2; clone_size: once; cdr3_nt: TGTGCCATCAGTGAGTTCCGGGACTCGACTAACTATGGCTACACCTTC; cdr3_aa: CAISEFRDSTNYGYTF
d_call: .; v_call: TRBV4-3; j_call: TRBJ2-1; clone_size: few; cdr3_nt: TGCGCCAGCAGCCAAGATGGCGATGAGCAGTTCTTC; cdr3_aa: CASSQDGDEQFF
d_call: TRBD2; v_call: TRBV5-1; j_call: TRBJ2-1; clone_size: few; cdr3_nt: TGCGCCAGCAGCGCGACTAGCGGGATACCCGAGCAGTTCTTC; cdr3_aa: CASSATSGIPEQFF
d_call: TRBD2; v_call: TRBV6-2/TRBV6-3; j_call: TRBJ2-2; clone_size: few; cdr3_nt: TGTGCCAGCAGCCCACAACCTGGACTAGCGGGGGTACCCACCGGGGAGCTGTTTTTT; cdr3_aa: CASSPQPGLAGVPTGELFF
d_call: TRBD1; v_call: TRBV6-2/TRBV6-3; j_call: TRBJ1-1; clone_size: .; cdr3_nt: TGTGCCAGCACCTACCGGACAGGGGAGGAAGCTTTCTTT; cdr3_aa: CASTYRTGEEAFF
d_call: TRBD1; v_call: TRBV20-1; j_call: TRBJ2-1; clone_size: .; cdr3_nt: TGCAGTGCCCTACAGGGGGCGCGGAATGAGCAGTTCTTC; cdr3_aa: CSALQGARNEQFF
d_call: .; v_call: TRBV6-5; j_call: TRBJ1-4; clone_size: many; cdr3_nt: TGTGCCAGCAGTTACGGGCGGCCTAATGAAAAACTGTTTTTT; cdr3_aa: CASSYGRPNEKLFF
d_call: .; v_call: TRBV15; j_call: TRBJ1-1; clone_size: .; cdr3_nt: TGTGCCACCAGCAGATCCCAGGGGATGAACACTGAAGCTTTCTTT; cdr3_aa: CATSRSQGMNTEAFF
d_call: .; v_call: TRBV5-1; j_call: TRBJ2-2; clone_size: few; cdr3_nt: TGCGCCAGCAGCCCCCGGGGTTCGGCCACCGGGGAGCTGTTTTTT; cdr3_aa: CASSPRGSATGELFF
d_call: .; v_call: TRBV5-6; j_call: TRBJ1-2; clone_size: few; cdr3_nt: TGTGCCAGCAGCGAGGGTACCTATGGCTACACCTTC; cdr3_aa: CASSEGTYGYTF